The 18 T cell receptor beta chains presented below share a single source sample, sequenced in a study of CD8 T cells in ankylosing spondylitis. TCRdb reprocessed the 5' RACE reads with MiXCR, giving one entry per CDR3 protein. The data show about 130,000 distinct CDR3 sequences, with over 7% seen just once and about 3.3% held by the top ten. The source material was blood, either unsorted or a sorted T cell fraction (not recorded which). These receptor sequences come from a male donor with ankylosing spondylitis or in good health (not recorded which).

The rearrangement joins TRBV20-1 to TRBJ2-4; 12 bases match TRBD2. The CDR3 is 19 amino acids. The V segment lost 4 bases and the J segment 4 bases; nucleotides outside the gene matches: 17. Germline V gene sequence: CDR1 DFQATT, CDR2 SNEGSKA (reference sequence). CDR3 loop: CSANNPGLAGRGAKNIQYF. CDR3 DNA sequence: TGCAGTGCTAATAATCCCGGACTAGCGGGGAGGGGTGCTAAAAACATTCAGTACTTC.

The chain has TRBV5-1 and TRBJ2-3; 8 nucleotides align to TRBD2. This CDR3 is built from 16 residues. Trimming removed 4 bases from V and 0 bases from J; junction bases left unmatched: 7. Germline lookup yields CDR1 SGHRS and CDR2 YFSETQ. CDR3 region: CASSPIIAGSTDTQYF. CDR3 DNA: TGCGCCAGCAGCCCCATCATAGCGGGGAGCACAGATACGCAGTATTTT.

This sequence joins TRBV29-1 and TRBJ1-1, with no clear D. V was clipped by 3 bases and J by 1 base, with 6 bases between them. This CDR3 contains 12 residues. Germline V gene lookup returns CDR1 SQVTM and CDR2 ANQGSEA. Here the CDR3 reads CSVDRKNTEAFF. The CDR3 DNA sequence: TGCAGCGTTGACAGGAAGAACACTGAAGCTTTCTTT.

The chain combines TRBV7-6 with TRBJ2-5; D gene ambiguous. Between the trimmed V and J ends, which lost 1 base and 5 bases, there was a span of 11 bases. Germline loops: CDR1 SGHVS, CDR2 FNYEAQ. The CDR3 is 14 amino acids. CDR3 sequence (DNA): TGTGCCAGCAGCTTAGGAGGCCCGGTGGAGACCCAGTACTTC. It is translated as CASSLGGPVETQYF.

On this clonotype: Possible read error: a much larger clone is one base away. The chain is built from TRBV7-9 and TRBJ2-1, with a tentative D call TRBD2 (6 bases). The germline V gene encodes CDR1 SEHNR and CDR2 FQNEAQ (reference sequence). The CDR3 consists of 12 residues. The CDR3 loop is CAIHRQGLEQFF. The CDR3 nucleotides are TGTGCGATCCACCGGCAGGGACTTGAGCAGTTCTTC.

This clonotype was seen more than once but under ten times. This chain connects TRBV30 to TRBJ1-4, with a weak D call TRBD1 (6 bases). Trimming stripped 6 bases from V and 8 bases from J, with 19 bases between. Per germline, CDR1 GTSNPN and CDR2 SVGIG (reference sequence). The CDR3 contains 14 residues. CDR3 sequence (DNA): TGTGCCTGCCTCCCAGTGGGGGCGTGGGAAAAACTGTTTTTT. Translation: CACLPVGAWEKLFF.

This clonotype has at least ten counts. The genes are TRBV4-3 and TRBJ1-1; 8 nucleotides align to TRBD1. Germline V gene data show CDR1 as LGHNA and CDR2 as YSLEER. With 4 bases clipped from V and 7 bases from J, the junction kept 11 bases outside the gene matches. This CDR3 region has 15 residues. CDR3 loop: CASSLATGQDGEAFF. The CDR3 DNA sequence: TGCGCCAGCAGCCTTGCGACGGGACAGGATGGTGAAGCTTTCTTT.

The rearrangement uses TRBV4-1 and TRBJ2-7, with D unclear. The CDR3 is 16 amino acids. CDR1 and CDR2 from the germline V gene are MGHRA and YSYEKL. Trimming pared 1 base from V and 0 bases from J, leaving 13 bases between. The CDR3 region has the DNA TGCGCCAGCAGCCAAGTTCCAAATGAGGCCTCCTACGAGCAGTACTTC. It specifies CASSQVPNEASYEQYF.

This clonotype was picked up many times. The chain links TRBV5-1 to TRBJ2-1; D might be TRBD2 (5 bases). The CDR3 loop spans 16 amino acids. V dropped 5 bases and J dropped 2 bases, with 17 bases sitting between them. Germline V gene sequence: CDR1 SGHRS, CDR2 YFSETQ. In DNA form, the CDR3 reads TGCGCCAGCAGTCGTCAGACTATGCTGGCCTACAATGAGCAGTTCTTC. Translated, it gives CASSRQTMLAYNEQFF.

Many counts were recorded for this clonotype. The chain couples TRBV4-1 to TRBJ2-7; the match to TRBD2 covers 12 bases. CDR3 length: 18 amino acids. Germline V CDR1 and CDR2: MGHRA, YSYEKL. V was pared by 0 bases and J by 2 bases, with 8 bases of the junction left unmatched. CDR3 in amino acids: CASSQDRLAGVKTYEQYF. The CDR3 region has the DNA TGCGCCAGCAGCCAAGATCGACTAGCGGGAGTGAAGACCTACGAGCAGTACTTC.

This clonotype was detected only a few times. V gene TRBV9 combines with J gene TRBJ2-2; no clear D gene. The CDR3 totals 14 residues. Germline lookup yields CDR1 SGDLS and CDR2 YYNGEE. Trimming left V 0 bases short and J 4 bases short, with 7 bases between. The CDR3 nucleotides are TGTGCCAGCAGCGTAGGGATGGGCACCGGGGAGCTGTTTTTT. Protein: CASSVGMGTGELFF.

V and J are TRBV13 and TRBJ2-7; D unresolved. This CDR3 region has 13 residues. Germline CDR1 and CDR2: PRHDT and FYEKMQ (reference sequence). V lost 2 bases to trimming and J lost 2 bases, with 7 bases between them. The CDR3 DNA sequence: TGTGCCAGCAGCTTACAGAGAACCTACGAGCAGTACTTC. Protein: CASSLQRTYEQYF.

V gene TRBV5-1 combines with J gene TRBJ2-5; D is perhaps TRBD1 or TRBD2 (5 bases each). This CDR3 contains 14 residues. Germline V gives CDR1 SGHRS, CDR2 YFSETQ. Between the trimmed V and J ends, which lost 4 bases and 5 bases, there was a span of 15 bases. This chain's CDR3 is CASSRNGARETQYF. The CDR3 coding sequence is TGCGCCAGCAGCCGAAACGGGGCGCGTGAGACCCAGTACTTC.

This clonotype has a count of ten or more. V and J are TRBV5-6 and TRBJ2-1; D tentatively fits TRBD1 or TRBD2 (5 bases each). This CDR3 is 16 amino acids long. V was pared by 5 bases and J by 8 bases, with 23 bases between. In germline, CDR1 is SGHDT, CDR2 YYEEEE. CDR3 sequence: CASRTAPGRGTDEQFF. The CDR3 coding sequence is TGTGCCAGCAGGACAGCTCCGGGGCGAGGAACCGATGAGCAGTTCTTC.

This clonotype has at least ten counts. V gene TRBV12-3 or TRBV12-4 combines with J gene TRBJ2-2, with TRBD1 matching over 9 bases. CDR3 length: 16 amino acids. V lost 6 bases, J lost 8 bases, and 13 bases stayed unmatched. This CDR3 is CASRQVRTGDRGELFF. The DNA of the CDR3 is TGTGCCAGCAGACAAGTCAGGACAGGGGATCGTGGGGAGCTGTTTTTT.

At least ten counts were recorded for this clonotype. The rearrangement links TRBV20-1 to TRBJ2-7, with 9 nucleotides matching TRBD2. The CDR3 totals 17 residues. V trimming: 4 bases; J trimming: 0 bases; junction bases outside the gene matches: 13. Germline V lookup: CDR1 DFQATT, CDR2 SNEGSKA (reference sequence). The CDR3 DNA reads as TGCAGTGCTAACCCCACCTTAGCGGGAGTGTTCTCCTACGAGCAGTACTTC. Its translation is CSANPTLAGVFSYEQYF.

This clonotype was recorded at least ten times. The chain links TRBV6-5 to TRBJ2-1; 14 nucleotides align to TRBD2. The CDR3 sequence is 17 residues long. The V segment lost 2 bases and the J segment 8 bases; nucleotides outside the gene matches: 8. CDR1 MNHEY and CDR2 SVGAGI come from the germline V gene. The CDR3 here is CASSYRGLAGVIDEQFF. CDR3 nucleotides: TGTGCCAGCAGTTACCGGGGACTAGCGGGAGTTATAGATGAGCAGTTCTTC.

This clonotype was seen more than once but under ten times. The chain is built from TRBV27 and TRBJ2-1; D gene unclear. This CDR3 region has 14 residues. The germline CDR1 and CDR2 sequences are MNHEY and SMNVEV (reference sequence). Trimming took 3 bases from V and 8 from J, leaving 14 bases between them. The CDR3 nucleotides read TGTGCCAGCAGTTTCATCCGCAGTGTCGATGAGCAGTTCTTC. Amino acid sequence: CASSFIRSVDEQFF.